The 30 T cell receptor beta chains presented below share a single source sample, sequenced in a study of CD8 T cells in ankylosing spondylitis. From the 5' RACE reads, TCRdb called clonotypes with MiXCR, one entry per CDR3 protein. The data hold around 300,000 distinct CDR3 sequences, with approximately 10% observed a single time. The material sequenced was blood, either unsorted or a sorted T cell fraction (not recorded which). These receptors were taken from a female donor with ankylosing spondylitis or in good health (not recorded which).

This clonotype occurred many times. The chain's CDR3 is CSARVSRPGLAGSTDTQYF. The DNA for the CDR3 is TGCAGTGCTAGAGTTTCCCGGCCTGGGCTAGCGGGGAGCACAGATACGCAGTATTTT. The chain uses TRBV20-1 and TRBJ2-3; 9 bases line up with TRBD2. V trimming: 1 base; J trimming: 0 bases; junction bases outside the gene matches: 14. CDR3 size: 19 residues. Germline CDR1 is DFQATT and CDR2 is SNEGSKA (reference sequence).

This clonotype appeared many times. This chain connects TRBV5-6 to TRBJ2-6; D call uncertain. Germline lookup yields CDR1 SGHDT and CDR2 YYEEEE. Trimming removed 2 bases at V and 10 bases at J, with 16 bases between. CDR3 size: 15 residues. The CDR3 protein is CASSLLGTASNVLTF. CDR3 coding DNA: TGTGCCAGCAGCTTATTAGGCACAGCTTCTAACGTCCTGACTTTC.

This clonotype was seen a handful of times. J is TRBJ2-1 and V is TRBV2; possibly TRBD1 for D (5 bases). Trimming took 3 bases from V and 12 from J, leaving 12 bases between them. CDR1 SNHLY and CDR2 FYNNEI come from the germline V gene. The length of the CDR3 is 12 residues. CDR3 in DNA: TGTGCCAGCAGTGAGGTGGTGCAGGGGCAGTTCTTC. Encoded protein: CASSEVVQGQFF.

This clonotype was detected a few times. The J gene is TRBJ2-7, the V gene TRBV3-1; D not resolved. Trimming took 3 bases from V and 3 from J, leaving 6 bases between them. The length of the CDR3 is 12 residues. Germline values: CDR1 LGHDT, CDR2 YNNKEL (reference sequence). CDR3 loop: CASSHTDYEQYF. The CDR3 region has the DNA TGTGCCAGCAGCCACACCGACTACGAGCAGTACTTC.

This chain joins TRBV2 and TRBJ2-1; no reliable D call. CDR1 is SNHLY and CDR2 is FYNNEI in the germline V gene. The germline V and J ends were trimmed by 6 bases and 0 bases, with 12 bases remaining between them. The CDR3 length is 15 residues. The CDR3 reads CASRTKGGSYNEQFF. The CDR3 DNA follows: TGTGCCAGCAGAACGAAGGGTGGCTCCTACAATGAGCAGTTCTTC.

This clonotype was seen at least ten times. V and J are TRBV5-1 and TRBJ2-2, with no clear D. The CDR3 sequence is 16 residues long. CDR1 is SGHRS, CDR2 YFSETQ, per germline. The ends were cut back, 2 bases at V and 4 bases at J, with 15 bases in the middle. The chain's CDR3 is CASSFYGSVLTGELFF. Here the CDR3 DNA reads TGCGCCAGCAGCTTCTATGGGTCAGTCCTCACCGGGGAGCTGTTTTTT. Complete variable domain (other parts from reference TRBV5-1 and TRBJ2-2): KAGVTQTPRYLIKTRGQQVTLSCSPISGHRSVSWYQQTPGQGLQFLFEYFSETQRNKGNFPGRFSGRQFSNSRSEMNVSTLELGDSALYLCASSFYGSVLTGELFFGEGSRLTVL.

This clonotype was recorded at least ten times. A read error may account for a junction end that differs from germline. The chain combines TRBV11-2 with TRBJ2-3; possible D gene TRBD2, 6 bases. CDR1 is SGHAT and CDR2 is FQNNGV in the germline V gene. The CDR3 consists of 16 residues. This CDR3 reads CVSSLKAGLWADTQYF. The CDR3 region has the DNA TGTGTCAGCAGCTTAAAAGCGGGCCTTTGGGCAGATACGCAGTATTTT.

This clonotype came up many times. The V call is TRBV10-3, the J call TRBJ2-6, with D unresolved. Per the germline V gene, CDR1 is ENHRY and CDR2 is SYGVKD. The ends were cut back, 10 bases at V and 0 bases at J, with 16 bases in the middle. The CDR3 covers 16 residues. CDR3 region: CANRGSGPSGANVLTF. The CDR3 region has the DNA TGTGCCAACCGAGGTTCGGGCCCCTCTGGGGCCAACGTCCTGACTTTC.

In its sample, this clonotype was seen many times. The chain couples TRBV6-5 to TRBJ2-7; tentatively, D is TRBD1 (6 bases). Germline CDR1 is MNHEY and CDR2 is SVGAGI. V lost 0 bases and J lost 6, with 12 bases in between. This CDR3 spans 14 amino acids. Here the CDR3 DNA reads TGTGCCAGCAGTTACTCGATGTTAGGGGGCGAGCAGTACTTC. Translation gives CASSYSMLGGEQYF.

This clonotype occurred many times. V and J are TRBV12-3 or TRBV12-4 and TRBJ1-5; TRBD1 might be the D (5 bases). V shed 5 bases and J shed 0 bases, with 17 bases lying between them. The CDR3 runs to 17 residues. The CDR3 sequence: CASSTERDLDSNQPQHF. The CDR3 nucleotides read TGTGCCAGCAGTACGGAAAGGGACCTTGATAGCAATCAGCCCCAGCATTTT.

The genes are TRBV5-6 and TRBJ1-5; D not resolved. V was shortened by 1 base and J by 1 base, with 12 bases between the two germline ends. The CDR3 runs 16 residues. Per the germline V gene, CDR1 is SGHDT and CDR2 is YYEEEE. CDR3 bases: TGTGCCAGCAGCTTGTTTTTGCGGGCGAGCAATCAGCCCCAGCATTTT. Amino acid sequence: CASSLFLRASNQPQHF.

This clonotype was counted at least ten times. This chain joins TRBV5-1 and TRBJ1-1; D not certain. The CDR3 spans 15 residues. Trimming stripped 0 bases from V and 0 bases from J, with 9 bases between. Germline CDR1 SGHRS, CDR2 YFSETQ. The CDR3 spells CASSLGAGMNTEAFF. The CDR3 DNA sequence: TGCGCCAGCAGCTTGGGGGCCGGCATGAACACTGAAGCTTTCTTT.

J is TRBJ2-7 and V is TRBV20-1, with 12 bases matching TRBD2. This CDR3 is built from 17 residues. Trimming cost V 3 bases and J 5 bases; bases outside gene matches: 14. CDR1 DFQATT and CDR2 SNEGSKA come from the germline V gene (reference sequence). The CDR3 reads CSASRWSSGRGKNEQYF. The CDR3 region has the DNA TGCAGTGCTAGTAGGTGGTCTAGCGGGAGGGGAAAAAACGAGCAGTACTTC.

The V call is TRBV20-1, the J call TRBJ1-5; D is unclear. This CDR3 has 12 amino acids. Deletions cut 3 bases from V and 6 bases from J, with 9 bases between. Looked up from germline, CDR1 is DFQATT and CDR2 is SNEGSKA (reference sequence). CDR3 residues: CSASEGGQPQHF. CDR3 nucleotide sequence: TGCAGTGCTAGTGAGGGAGGTCAGCCCCAGCATTTT.

The rearrangement joins TRBV7-6 to TRBJ2-3, with 11 positions matching TRBD2. Per germline, CDR1 SGHVS and CDR2 FNYEAQ. V lost 3 bases to trimming and J lost 5 bases; unmatched junction nucleotides: 7. The CDR3 is 16 residues long. This CDR3 is CASSLVAGGLGDTQYF. The CDR3 DNA reads TGTGCCAGCAGCTTGGTAGCGGGAGGGCTGGGAGATACGCAGTATTTT.

V usage is TRBV7-2 and J usage is TRBJ2-5, with D perhaps TRBD2 (6 bases). Germline assignment: CDR1 SGHTA and CDR2 FQGNSA. This CDR3 has 15 amino acids. The V gene lost 2 bases and the J gene lost 5 bases, with 15 bases spanning the gap. CDR3 sequence reads: CASSLQGLQLETQYF. The CDR3 region has the DNA TGTGCCAGCAGCTTACAGGGACTCCAGTTGGAGACCCAGTACTTC.

There are a few counts of this clonotype. The chain combines TRBV2 with TRBJ1-1, with 7 bases fitting TRBD1. The CDR3 sequence is 16 residues long. CDR1 and CDR2 (germline): SNHLY, FYNNEI. J lost 5 bases, V lost 3 bases, and 12 bases had no gene match. CDR3 sequence: CASSDPGQPKGTEAFF. The CDR3 bases are TGTGCCAGCAGTGACCCGGGACAGCCGAAGGGTACTGAAGCTTTCTTT. The complete variable domain, with remaining parts taken from reference TRBV2 and TRBJ1-1, reads EPEVTQTPSHQVTQMGQEVILRCVPISNHLYFYWYRQILGQKVEFLVSFYNNEISEKSEIFDDQFSVERPDGSNFTLKIRSTKLEDSAMYFCASSDPGQPKGTEAFFGQGTRLTVV.

V is TRBV5-1 and J is TRBJ2-3; 8 nucleotides align to TRBD2. Germline V gives CDR1 SGHRS, CDR2 YFSETQ. CDR3 length equals 15 residues. V lost 6 bases and J lost 4; bases outside the gene matches: 10. The CDR3 coding sequence is TGCGCCAGCAACCCCCGGGGGGGCCAGGCAGATACGCAGTATTTT. As protein: CASNPRGGQADTQYF.

A few counts support this clonotype. The chain combines TRBV20-1 with TRBJ2-1; unclear D gene. CDR1 and CDR2 from the germline V gene are DFQATT and SNEGSKA (reference sequence). V shed 6 bases and J shed 0 bases, with 12 bases lying between them. This CDR3 is built from 14 residues. The CDR3: CSASQASSYNEQFF. The DNA for the CDR3 is TGCAGTGCCAGCCAGGCCTCCTCCTACAATGAGCAGTTCTTC.

This clonotype was seen ten or more times. This chain uses TRBV10-3 with TRBJ2-7; TRBD2 agrees at 11 bases. CDR1 and CDR2 (germline): ENHRY, SYGVKD. With V trimmed by 5 bases and J by 3 bases, 9 bases remained unmatched. The CDR3 extends over 16 amino acids. CDR3 in DNA: TGTGCCATCAGTCACCTATTTAGCGGGAGGGACTACGAGCAGTACTTC. Translation: CAISHLFSGRDYEQYF.

Comments on this clonotype: At one of its ends the junction is not consistent with the germline gene, which may arise from a read error. The chain combines TRBV6-4 with TRBJ2-2; 10 nucleotides match TRBD2. The germline gives CDR1 MRHNA, CDR2 SNTAGT. This CDR3 has 19 amino acids. The CDR3 sequence: CAISDPRVAGGLSTGELFF. For the CDR3, the DNA is TGTGCCATCAGTGACCCGAGGGTAGCGGGAGGATTGAGCACCGGGGAGCTGTTTTTT.

This clonotype appeared many times. The rearrangement uses TRBV12-3 or TRBV12-4 and TRBJ1-2; no reliable D call. V shed 3 bases and J shed 8 bases, with 13 bases lying between them. CDR3 size: 13 residues. The CDR3 is CASSFGGLEGYTF. The CDR3 region has the DNA TGTGCCAGCAGTTTTGGCGGCCTCGAAGGCTACACCTTC.

This clonotype was counted at least ten times. The chain employs TRBV28 and TRBJ2-2; D is unclear. V was clipped by 2 bases and J by 4 bases, with 8 bases between them. The CDR3 contains 14 residues. The germline V gene encodes CDR1 MDHEN and CDR2 SYDVKM. The CDR3 is CASSLMSATGELFF. CDR3 nucleotides: TGTGCCAGCAGTTTAATGAGCGCCACCGGGGAGCTGTTTTTT. Full variable domain (outside the CDR3, taken from reference TRBV28 and TRBJ2-2): DVKVTQSSRYLVKRTGEKVFLECVQDMDHENMFWYRQDPGLGLRLIYFSYDVKMKEKGDIPEGYSVSREKKERFSLILESASTNQTSMYLCASSLMSATGELFFGEGSRLTVL.

Ten or more counts support this clonotype. This rearrangement joins TRBV6-2 or TRBV6-3 to TRBJ2-1; 11 bases fit TRBD2. The V segment lost 6 bases and the J segment 7 bases; nucleotides outside the gene matches: 2. Germline V CDR1 and CDR2: MNHEY, SVGEGT. The CDR3 has 13 residues. The CDR3 DNA reads as TGTGCCAGCAGATTAGCGGGAGGGAATGAGCAGTTCTTC. Its translation: CASRLAGGNEQFF.

In its sample, this clonotype was seen many times. The chain recombines TRBV11-2 with TRBJ2-7, with 11 positions matching TRBD2. With 5 bases clipped from V and 0 bases from J, the junction kept 9 bases outside the gene matches. This CDR3 has 17 amino acids. Germline-derived CDR1 and CDR2 are SGHAT and FQNNGV. This CDR3 reads CASSLRASGGFSYEQYF. The CDR3 region has the DNA TGTGCCAGCAGCCTAAGGGCTAGCGGGGGGTTCTCCTACGAGCAGTACTTC.

The CDR3 DNA follows: TGTGCCATCAAGATTGGGGAAGGGTATGGCTACACCTTC. Translated: CAIKIGEGYGYTF. The chain links TRBV10-3 to TRBJ1-2; D remains unclear. Germline CDR1 ENHRY, CDR2 SYGVKD. The CDR3 sequence is 13 residues long. Trimming pared 7 bases from V and 5 bases from J, leaving 14 bases between.

This clonotype appeared many times. The CDR3 reads CASSQTVGDTGELFF. The CDR3, as DNA: TGCGCCAGCAGCCAGACCGTAGGAGACACCGGGGAGCTGTTTTTT. V usage is TRBV5-1 and J usage is TRBJ2-2; D uncertain. The CDR3 totals 15 residues. With 4 bases removed from V and 3 bases from J, the gap between germline ends came to 13 bases. CDR1 and CDR2 (germline): SGHRS, YFSETQ. The whole variable domain, remainder taken from reference TRBV5-1 and TRBJ2-2, is KAGVTQTPRYLIKTRGQQVTLSCSPISGHRSVSWYQQTPGQGLQFLFEYFSETQRNKGNFPGRFSGRQFSNSRSEMNVSTLELGDSALYLCASSQTVGDTGELFFGEGSRLTVL.

This clonotype appeared many times. The chain joins TRBV5-8 to TRBJ2-5; no clear D gene. The CDR3 runs 14 residues. Trimming pared 1 base from V and 5 bases from J, leaving 12 bases between. Germline assignment: CDR1 SGHTS and CDR2 YDEGEE. The CDR3 bases are TGTGCCAGCAGCTTGCCTGGTATGACTGAGACCCAGTACTTC. Residues: CASSLPGMTETQYF.

V is TRBV5-1 and J is TRBJ2-1; 8 bases line up with TRBD1. Germline V gene sequence: CDR1 SGHRS, CDR2 YFSETQ. The CDR3 spans 14 residues. The trim removed 3 bases at V and 9 bases at J, leaving 8 bases unmatched. This CDR3 reads CASSSNAGGFEQFF. CDR3 sequence (DNA): TGCGCCAGCAGCTCTAATGCAGGGGGCTTTGAGCAGTTCTTC.

This clonotype was counted many times. V and J are TRBV5-1 and TRBJ2-1, with D perhaps matching TRBD1 (5 bases). Germline loops: CDR1 SGHRS, CDR2 YFSETQ. The CDR3 is 14 amino acids. V was clipped by 0 bases and J by 7 bases, with 11 bases between them. CDR3 in DNA: TGCGCCAGCAGCTTGGAAGGGGCGCGTAATGAGCAGTTCTTC. As protein: CASSLEGARNEQFF.